The rows below give T cell receptor beta chains drawn from one sample of a study of Graves' ophthalmopathy and Graves' hyperthyroidism. MiXCR was run by TCRdb on the multiplex PCR reads, yielding one entry per CDR3 protein. The table has 600,000 to 950,000 distinct CDR3 sequences, around 40% seen once. The source material was peripheral blood. The receptors come from an adult man with Graves' ophthalmopathy. The conserved cysteine and the conserved F or W are not part of the CDR3 here. The order of the fields is D gene, V gene, CDR3 protein. A D gene is named only where the DNA matches it firmly.

D gene: NA; V gene: TRBV5-4; CDR3 protein: ASSLAPASSYNSPLH
D gene: NA; V gene: TRBV10-3; CDR3 protein: AILGRLETQY
D gene: TRBD1; V gene: TRBV20-1; CDR3 protein: SAAGTGYYGYT
D gene: NA; V gene: TRBV19; CDR3 protein: ASSIPYKAGNTIY
D gene: NA; V gene: TRBV29-1; CDR3 protein: SAAPTYGYT
D gene: NA; V gene: TRBV2; CDR3 protein: ASRKVVDQPQH
D gene: NA; V gene: TRBV29-1; CDR3 protein: STGGVGYEAF
D gene: NA; V gene: TRBV2; CDR3 protein: ASSDTPRGQY
D gene: TRBD1; V gene: TRBV10-2; CDR3 protein: ASAGTGKNQPQH
D gene: NA; V gene: TRBV7-9; CDR3 protein: ASSFGYLTGELF
D gene: NA; V gene: TRBV20-1; CDR3 protein: SARDLSLPSYEQY
D gene: NA; V gene: TRBV7-8; CDR3 protein: ASSARILGWASEQY
D gene: TRBD2; V gene: TRBV4-3; CDR3 protein: ASSQVPSGRGGLRDEQY
D gene: NA; V gene: TRBV14; CDR3 protein: ASSQKRRDQKY
D gene: NA; V gene: TRBV15; CDR3 protein: ATSPRRFQETQY
D gene: NA; V gene: TRBV9; CDR3 protein: ASSQEPAGQTNSPLH
D gene: TRBD1; V gene: TRBV5-1; CDR3 protein: ASTYRTGIGAGELF
D gene: TRBD2; V gene: TRBV7-9; CDR3 protein: ASSSLSGLAGAETQY
D gene: TRBD1; V gene: TRBV14; CDR3 protein: ASSHRTGGFPGAGPLH
D gene: TRBD1; V gene: TRBV11-2; CDR3 protein: ASSLRADRGNYGYT
D gene: TRBD1; V gene: TRBV19; CDR3 protein: ASTPGRGGVSTNEAF
D gene: NA; V gene: TRBV5-8; CDR3 protein: ASSFTGASGNTIY